Below, 14 T cell receptor beta chains from the same sample are listed, as sequenced in a study of vaccination and CD4 T cells after COVID-19. Their target antigens are unknown. Treatment in this sample: roughly 11-day PBMC culture with coronavirus spike peptide pools or control peptides (ViraFEST assay). Cultured CD4+ T cell DNA underwent sequencing with the Oncomine TCR Beta short-read assay. TCRdb re-derived calls from the PCR reads in MiXCR, one entry per CDR3 protein. The data show tens of thousands of distinct CDR3 sequences, roughly 64% seen once. Sequencing was performed on CD4+ T cells from blood, cultured in vitro. The source of these receptors is a human donor who had recovered from COVID-19.

This clonotype was found a few times. The gene calls are TRBV6-4 and TRBJ2-2; D is uncertain. Per the germline V gene, CDR1 is MRHNA and CDR2 is SNTAGT. Trimming cost V 5 bases and J 4 bases, with 8 bases left between them. The CDR3 covers 13 residues. CDR3 sequence: CASSPSLTGELFF. As DNA, the CDR3 is TGTGCCAGCAGTCCCTCCCTCACCGGGGAGCTGTTTTTT.

This clonotype has just a few counts. The chain links TRBV20-1 to TRBJ1-5; maybe TRBD1 (6 bases). Trimming cost V 3 bases and J 1 base, with 10 bases left between them. The CDR3 is 14 amino acids. The germline V gene encodes CDR1 DFQATT and CDR2 SNEGSKA (reference sequence). CDR3: CSARYRASNQPQHF. DNA for the CDR3: TGCAGTGCTAGGTACAGGGCGAGCAATCAGCCCCAGCATTTT.

The chain has TRBV11-3 and TRBJ2-2; D possibly uses TRBD1 or TRBD2 (6 bases each). The CDR3 length is 16 residues. V lost 4 bases to trimming and J lost 5 bases, with 17 bases between them. Germline CDR1 reads SGHNT; CDR2 reads YENEEA. DNA of the CDR3: TGTGCCAGCAGCTCCGGGGGACATGGAGGGACCGGGGAGCTGTTTTTT. Encoded protein: CASSSGGHGGTGELFF.

This clonotype is large by share. The genes are TRBV7-9 and TRBJ1-6; 8 nucleotides align to TRBD1. This CDR3 spans 13 amino acids. Trimming took 6 bases from V and 10 from J; bases not matched to a gene: 5. Germline values: CDR1 SEHNR, CDR2 FQNEAQ (reference sequence). The CDR3 reads CASSSTGESPLHF. In nucleotides, the CDR3 is TGTGCCAGCAGTTCGACAGGGGAATCACCCCTCCACTTT.

The V and J genes are TRBV28 and TRBJ2-5; D is ambiguous. The CDR3 totals 12 residues. Trimming pared 5 bases from V and 4 bases from J, leaving 8 bases between. Germline loops: CDR1 MDHEN, CDR2 SYDVKM. CDR3 bases: TGTGCCAGCAGTCCCACCATAGAGACCCAGTACTTC. It translates to CASSPTIETQYF. The variable domain in full, with the rest retrieved from reference TRBV28 and TRBJ2-5, is DVKVTQSSRYLVKRTGEKVFLECVQDMDHENMFWYRQDPGLGLRLIYFSYDVKMKEKGDIPEGYSVSREKKERFSLILESASTNQTSMYLCASSPTIETQYFGPGTRLLVL.

This sequence joins TRBV6-1 and TRBJ1-6; TRBD1 might be the D (5 bases). The CDR3 is 16 amino acids. V shed 1 base and J shed 6 bases, with 13 bases lying between them. Germline CDR1 is MNHNS and CDR2 is SASEGT. The CDR3: CASSEVGGVGNSPLHF. CDR3 in DNA: TGTGCCAGCAGTGAAGTGGGAGGGGTGGGTAATTCACCCCTCCACTTT.

The chain joins TRBV7-6 to TRBJ1-5, with D possibly TRBD1 on 5 matching bases. From germline, CDR1 is SGHVS and CDR2 FNYEAQ. The CDR3 spans 16 residues. V was pared by 4 bases and J by 4 bases, with 17 bases between. CDR3 loop: CASSSVVGEGNQPQHF. The CDR3 DNA reads as TGTGCCAGCAGCTCCGTAGTGGGGGAAGGGAATCAGCCCCAGCATTTT.

On this clonotype itself: One end of the junction fails to match germline, which may point to a read error. The rearrangement links TRBV20-1 to TRBJ1-5; D is undetermined. The CDR3 has 13 amino acids. Germline V gene data show CDR1 as DFQATT and CDR2 as SNEGSKA (reference sequence). DNA of the CDR3: TGCAGTGCTACACGGGATAGCAATCAGCTCCAGCATTTT. Translation: CSATRDSNQLQHF.

The J gene is TRBJ1-5, the V gene TRBV6-2 or TRBV6-3; D unclear. The germline CDR1 and CDR2 sequences are MNHEY and SVGEGT. V gave up 8 bases and J gave up 1 base, with 6 bases separating them. The CDR3 is 12 amino acids. The CDR3 here is CASAESNQPQHF. CDR3 coding DNA: TGTGCCAGCGCGGAGAGCAATCAGCCCCAGCATTTT.

The chain has TRBV6-1 and TRBJ2-7; D gene unclear. V gave up 7 bases and J gave up 4 bases, with 11 bases separating them. Germline values: CDR1 MNHNS, CDR2 SASEGT. CDR3 length equals 12 residues. The CDR3 DNA reads as TGTGCCAGCAACACAAACCCTTACGAGCAGTACTTC. It encodes CASNTNPYEQYF.

The chain joins TRBV7-9 to TRBJ1-1; unclear D gene. This CDR3 has 14 residues. Trimming removed 1 base at V and 5 bases at J, with 11 bases between. The germline CDR1 and CDR2 sequences are SEHNR and FQNEAQ (reference sequence). The CDR3 DNA reads TGTGCCAGCAGCTTAGAGGCACCGGGGACTGAAGCTTTCTTT. Translated, it gives CASSLEAPGTEAFF. The whole variable domain, filled in from reference TRBV7-9 and TRBJ1-1, reads DTGVSQNPRHKITKRGQNVTFRCDPISEHNRLYWYRQTLGQGPEFLTYFQNEAQLEKSRLLSDRFSAERPKGSFSTLEIQRTEQGDSAMYLCASSLEAPGTEAFFGQGTRLTVV.

The J gene is TRBJ2-5, the V gene TRBV20-1; a weak D match, TRBD2 (6 bases). There are 12 residues in the CDR3. The ends were cut back, 6 bases at V and 3 bases at J, with 11 bases in the middle. Per germline, CDR1 DFQATT and CDR2 SNEGSKA (reference sequence). CDR3 coding DNA: TGCAGTGCGGGGGGATCCAAAGAGACCCAGTACTTC. This sequence encodes CSAGGSKETQYF.

The genes are TRBV7-6 and TRBJ2-3, with 10 bases identical to TRBD2. CDR3 length: 17 amino acids. V trimming: 5 bases; J trimming: 4 bases; junction bases outside the gene matches: 12. Germline V gene lookup returns CDR1 SGHVS and CDR2 FNYEAQ. The CDR3 protein is CASSPTALAGVPDTQYF. In DNA, the CDR3 is TGTGCCAGCAGCCCCACCGCCCTAGCGGGAGTCCCAGATACGCAGTATTTT.

The CDR3 sequence is CASGPSGRGVISPLHF. CDR3 sequence (DNA): TGTGCCAGCGGACCCTCGGGGAGGGGGGTCATATCACCCCTCCACTTT. The rearrangement uses TRBV6-2 or TRBV6-3 and TRBJ1-6; maybe TRBD1 (6 bases). Trimming took 8 bases from V and 10 from J, leaving 24 bases between them. CDR3 size: 16 residues. Germline V gene lookup returns CDR1 MNHEY and CDR2 SVGEGT.